The 21 T cell receptor beta chains below come from one sample, sequenced in a study of blood T cells in healthy people across ages. Next came a second PCR, run for about 6 to 12 cycles, which used a sample-barcoded 5' primer along with a J-beta primer mix. TCRdb itself ran the 5' RACE reads through MiXCR, one entry per CDR3 protein. This table has hundreds of thousands of distinct CDR3 sequences, 43% appearing once. The sample comprised blood. These receptor sequences come from a woman aged 55-75 years in good health.

For the CDR3, the DNA is TGTGCCAGCAGCCAGGCTCTGTACGAGCAGTACTTC. Translating it yields CASSQALYEQYF. V and J are TRBV14 and TRBJ2-7; no clear D. Germline lookup yields CDR1 SGHDN and CDR2 FVKESK. Trimming shortened V by 3 bases and J by 4 bases, and 7 bases separated the two germline ends. The CDR3 loop spans 12 amino acids. Full variable domain (missing parts from reference TRBV14 and TRBJ2-7): EAGVTQFPSHSVIEKGQTVTLRCDPISGHDNLYWYRRVMGKEIKFLLHFVKESKQDESGMPNNRFLAERTGGTYSTLKVQPAELEDSGVYFCASSQALYEQYFGPGTRLTVT.

The chain carries TRBV7-2 and TRBJ2-4, with 9 bases that match TRBD1. The junction had 9 bases not matched to a gene; V was cut back by 0 bases and J by 12 bases. The CDR3 runs to 15 residues. Looked up from germline, CDR1 is SGHTA and CDR2 is FQGNSA. The CDR3 bases are TGTGCCAGCAGCTTAGCCCGGGGACAGGGTGGTTCTCAGTACTTC. Translation gives CASSLARGQGGSQYF.

Comments on this clonotype: A much larger clone differs by one base, so this may be a read error. The gene calls are TRBV5-1 and TRBJ2-5; no firm D call. The CDR3 consists of 13 residues. Germline CDR1 and CDR2: SGHRS and YFSETQ. The CDR3 region is CANSRRLQETQYF. CDR3 sequence (DNA): TGCGCCAACAGCCGTAGACTGCAAGAGACCCAGTACTTC.

This clonotype was recorded many times. The chain employs TRBV2 and TRBJ1-2; 8 nucleotides line up with TRBD1. The CDR3 sequence is 14 residues long. Germline CDR1 reads SNHLY; CDR2 reads FYNNEI. The V gene end was trimmed by 5 bases and the J gene end by 4 bases; junction bases not matched to a gene: 6. The CDR3 is CASSPDRGSYGYTF. The CDR3 coding sequence is TGTGCCAGCAGTCCCGACAGGGGTAGCTATGGCTACACCTTC.

V gene TRBV10-3 combines with J gene TRBJ2-5; D possibly corresponds to TRBD1 (6 bases). Between the trimmed V and J ends, which lost 3 bases and 1 base, there was a span of 9 bases. CDR1 is ENHRY, CDR2 SYGVKD, per germline. The CDR3 has 14 residues. Written as DNA, the CDR3 is TGTGCCATCAGTGATGAGGGGGTCCAAGAGACCCAGTACTTC. Amino acids: CAISDEGVQETQYF.

This clonotype was seen a few times. The chain carries TRBV3-1 and TRBJ1-6; D unclear. Trimming shortened V by 0 bases and J by 9 bases, and 3 bases separated the two germline ends. The germline gives CDR1 LGHDT, CDR2 YNNKEL (reference sequence). This CDR3 has 12 amino acids. In nucleotides, the CDR3 is TGTGCCAGCAGCCAAGATCTTTCACCCCTCCACTTT. Its translation: CASSQDLSPLHF. The full variable domain, completed using reference TRBV3-1 and TRBJ1-6, is DTAVSQTPKYLVTQMGNDKSIKCEQNLGHDTMYWYKQDSKKFLKIMFSYNNKELIINETVPNRFSPKSPDKAHLNLHINSLELGDSAVYFCASSQDLSPLHFGNGTRLTVT.

The gene calls are TRBV3-1 and TRBJ1-4; a weak D match, TRBD1 (5 bases). The CDR3 is 15 residues long. Trimming removed 6 bases at V and 5 bases at J, with 16 bases between. The germline gives CDR1 LGHDT, CDR2 YNNKEL (reference sequence). The CDR3 sequence: CASRKGSGENEKLFF. CDR3 nucleotide sequence: TGTGCCAGCAGGAAGGGGTCAGGAGAAAATGAAAAACTGTTTTTT.

This clonotype was detected only a few times. V is TRBV12-3 or TRBV12-4 and J is TRBJ2-7; weak D call: TRBD1 (6 bases). The CDR3 spans 14 residues. The V end lost 2 bases, the J end lost 4 bases, and 12 bases lay between the germline ends. CDR3 DNA: TGTGCCAGCAGTTTACGGCAGGGGCTATACGAGCAGTACTTC. It encodes CASSLRQGLYEQYF.

This rearrangement joins TRBV3-1 to TRBJ2-5; D may match TRBD1 or TRBD2 (5 bases each). CDR3 size: 15 residues. Trimming cost V 0 bases and J 1 base, with 9 bases left between them. Germline V gene sequence: CDR1 LGHDT, CDR2 YNNKEL (reference sequence). The CDR3 sequence: CASSQDLGTQETQYF. The CDR3 region has the DNA TGTGCCAGCAGCCAAGATTTGGGGACCCAAGAGACCCAGTACTTC.

The chain is built from TRBV6-6 and TRBJ1-3; TRBD1 matches at 9 bases. The CDR3 is made up of 15 amino acids. Unmatched junction bases numbered 3, after V lost 6 bases and J lost 0 bases. Germline loops: CDR1 MNHNY, CDR2 SVGAGI (reference sequence). CDR3 in amino acids: CASRGQGSSGNTIYF. For the CDR3, the DNA is TGTGCCAGCAGGGGACAGGGATCCTCTGGAAACACCATATATTTT.

V gene TRBV5-1 combines with J gene TRBJ1-2; no firm D call. V was trimmed by 4 bases and J by 4 bases, leaving 11 bases between them. This CDR3 contains 13 residues. Germline V gives CDR1 SGHRS, CDR2 YFSETQ. CDR3 bases: TGCGCCAGCAGCGAACACGACGGCTATGGCTACACCTTC. Translated: CASSEHDGYGYTF.

Of note for this clonotype: At one end, the junction sequence differs from germline, possibly due to a read error. The rearrangement links TRBV5-6 to TRBJ2-1, with 9 bases fitting TRBD1. CDR1 is SGHDT, CDR2 YYEEEE, per germline. This CDR3 has 15 residues. The CDR3 is CTSSLSGQGFNEQFF. The DNA of the CDR3 is TGTACCAGCAGCTTGTCCGGACAGGGGTTCAATGAGCAGTTCTTC. The whole variable domain, filled in from reference TRBV5-6 and TRBJ2-1, reads DAGVTQSPTHLIKTRGQQVTLRCSPKSGHDTVSWYQQALGQGPQFIFQYYEEEERQRGNFPDRFSGHQFPNYSSELNVNALLLGDSALYLCTSSLSGQGFNEQFFGPGTRLTVL.

The genes are TRBV7-3 and TRBJ2-1; 10 bases match TRBD1. Germline V lookup: CDR1 SGHTA, CDR2 FQGTGA. This CDR3 has 16 residues. V shed 2 bases and J 3 bases; nucleotides not matched to a gene: 4. CDR3 loop: CASSLSTGGLYNEQFF. The CDR3 DNA reads TGTGCCAGCAGCTTATCGACAGGGGGCCTCTACAATGAGCAGTTCTTC.

The rearrangement uses TRBV12-3 or TRBV12-4 and TRBJ1-2; TRBD1 matches 8 bases. The CDR3 totals 16 residues. The junction had 10 bases not matched to a gene; V was cut back by 0 bases and J by 7 bases. The CDR3 coding sequence is TGTGCCAGCAGTTTAGCCCTTCCTGGACAGGGCGGTGGCTACACCTTC. It codes for CASSLALPGQGGGYTF.

In this sample, this clonotype turned up a few times. The rearrangement joins TRBV6-5 to TRBJ2-1; 14 bases are a match to TRBD2. The V and J ends lost 2 bases and 3 bases, in that order; junction bases with no gene match: 9. The CDR3 extends over 19 amino acids. From germline, CDR1 is MNHEY and CDR2 SVGAGI. CDR3 amino acids: CASSYQGLAGVIRYNEQFF. The CDR3 DNA reads as TGTGCCAGCAGTTACCAGGGACTAGCGGGGGTTATTCGCTACAATGAGCAGTTCTTC.

This clonotype has just a few counts. The chain uses TRBV27 and TRBJ2-5; TRBD2 might be the D (7 bases). From germline, CDR1 is MNHEY and CDR2 SMNVEV (reference sequence). Trimming took 1 base from V and 4 from J, leaving 16 bases between them. CDR3 length equals 16 residues. DNA for the CDR3: TGTGCCAGCAGTTTATTAGAGGGGGGGGGCCGAGAGACCCAGTACTTC. Translated: CASSLLEGGGRETQYF.

The rearrangement uses TRBV6-1 and TRBJ2-1; 10 bases match TRBD2. V was clipped by 1 base and J by 0 bases; unmatched bases: 9. The CDR3 length is 19 residues. Germline CDR1 is MNHNS and CDR2 is SASEGT. CDR3 DNA: TGTGCCAGCAGTGAAGGGGGTAGCGGGGGGCTAAGCTCCTACAATGAGCAGTTCTTC. Amino acids: CASSEGGSGGLSSYNEQFF.

In this sample, this clonotype turned up a few times. This chain uses TRBV10-3 with TRBJ1-5; D unclear. Germline CDR1 and CDR2: ENHRY and SYGVKD. The length of the CDR3 is 14 residues. Trimming took off 8 bases at V and 0 bases at J, with 11 bases between the two ends. CDR3 residues: CAIRPDDSNQPQHF. The CDR3 bases are TGTGCCATCCGGCCGGACGATAGCAATCAGCCCCAGCATTTT.

This clonotype came up a few times. The chain recombines TRBV12-3 or TRBV12-4 with TRBJ2-5; 8 positions match TRBD1. The tail of the sequence fits TRBJ2-7 better, so the J call may be wrong. The CDR3 extends over 14 amino acids. The CDR3 bases are TGTGCCAGCCGCCCCACCGGACAGGGCGGCGAGCAGTACTTC. Residues: CASRPTGQGGEQYF.

The V and J genes are TRBV20-1 and TRBJ2-4; 9 nucleotides line up with TRBD2. Per germline, CDR1 DFQATT and CDR2 SNEGSKA (reference sequence). The ends lost 3 bases at V and 13 bases at J; junction bases unmatched: 16. The CDR3 length is 15 residues. The CDR3 sequence: CSARVGLAGSYGQYF. The CDR3 coding sequence is TGCAGTGCTAGGGTGGGGCTAGCGGGATCCTACGGGCAGTACTTC.

A few counts support this clonotype. A single base separates this from a much larger clone, so it may be a read error. The chain carries TRBV13 and TRBJ2-1, with D possibly TRBD2 on 7 matching bases. TRBJ2-7 explains the end of the DNA better; the J call may be wrong. The length of the CDR3 is 15 residues. Germline V gives CDR1 PRHDT, CDR2 FYEKMQ (reference sequence). CDR3: CASSPRGARPNEQYF. DNA of the CDR3: TGTGCCAGCAGCCCCCGGGGGGCCAGGCCCAATGAGCAGTACTTC.